Listed below are T cell receptor beta chains from one sample, sequenced in a study of cytomegalovirus exposure and HLA in healthy donors. TCRdb keeps only in-frame clones here, not all; method: immunoSEQ multiplex PCR. Seen here are some 170,000 clones, roughly three quarters observed once, and the top ten hold about a tenth. The sample consisted of PBMCs. All receptors come from a man aged 18 to 29 in good health and CMV-seropositive. Both conserved end residues are part of each CDR3. D genes are given only for firm matches. The size of a clone is reported for some rows only, either as once, few or many, or as a class for expanded clones.

>TRBD2|-|TRBV7-3|TRBJ2-5
CASSRLSGANGETQYF
TGTGCCAGCAGCCGCCTTAGCGGGGCCAACGGGGAGACCCAGTACTTC
>TRBD1|-|TRBV19|TRBJ1-1
CASTPPGTGPMNTEAFF
TGTGCCAGCACACCCCCTGGGACAGGACCCATGAACACTGAAGCTTTCTTT
>TRBD1|-|TRBV4-2|TRBJ2-1
CASSLGTGGGNEQFF
TGTGCCAGCAGCCTAGGGACAGGGGGCGGGAATGAGCAGTTCTTC
>-|-|TRBV19|TRBJ1-5
CASNTGQRQPQHF
TGTGCCAGTAACACAGGGCAAAGGCAGCCCCAGCATTTT
>TRBD2|-|TRBV19|TRBJ2-5
CASSRSAGDWETQYF
TGTGCCAGTAGTAGATCAGCGGGGGACTGGGAGACCCAGTACTTC
>-|-|TRBV6-1|TRBJ2-7
CASSEDDISYEQYF
TGTGCCAGCAGTGAAGACGACATCTCCTACGAGCAGTACTTC
>-|once|TRBV29-1|TRBJ2-7
CSVKDGLRSSYEQYF
TGCAGCGTTAAGGACGGACTCAGGAGCTCCTACGAGCAGTACTTC
>-|-|TRBV4-1|TRBJ2-7
CASSRDKRHYEQYF
TGCGCCAGCAGCCGAGACAAAAGACACTACGAGCAGTACTTC
>TRBD2|-|TRBV5-4|TRBJ2-3
CASSLIAGRTDTQYF
TGTGCCAGCAGCTTAATAGCGGGCCGCACAGATACGCAGTATTTT
>-|-|TRBV13|TRBJ1-3
CASSLSIQVGSGNTIYF
TGTGCCAGCAGCTTATCGATCCAGGTTGGCTCTGGAAACACCATATATTTT
>-|-|TRBV19|TRBJ2-1
CASSIGSQGVHYNEQFF
TGTGCCAGTAGTATTGGTTCACAGGGAGTGCACTACAATGAGCAGTTCTTC
>-|-|TRBV10-3|TRBJ1-3
CAISESRGSGNTIYF
TGTGCCATCAGTGAGTCAAGGGGATCTGGAAACACCATATATTTT
>-|once|TRBV4-1|TRBJ1-1
CASSPTGTEAFF
TGCGCCAGCAGCCCTACAGGGACTGAAGCTTTCTTT
>TRBD1|-|TRBV7-3|TRBJ2-5
CASSNGQGQETQYF
TGTGCCAGCAGCAACGGACAGGGGCAGGAGACCCAGTACTTC
>-|-|TRBV11-3|TRBJ2-1
CASSISGPAVNEQFF
TGTGCCAGCAGCATAAGCGGGCCCGCTGTAAATGAGCAGTTCTTC
>-|-|TRBV27|TRBJ2-1
CASTARGPSYNEQFF
TGTGCCAGCACGGCGCGGGGGCCCTCCTACAATGAGCAGTTCTTC
>TRBD2|-|TRBV27|TRBJ2-7
CASSSAGDEQYF
TGTGCCAGCAGTTCAGCGGGAGACGAGCAGTACTTC
>TRBD2|-|TRBV6-4|TRBJ2-3
CASSDERGSTDTQYF
TGTGCCAGCAGTGACGAGCGGGGGAGCACAGATACGCAGTATTTT
>TRBD1|-|TRBV7-8|TRBJ1-5
CASSQIRGTGQNQPQHF
TGTGCCAGCAGCCAGATTAGAGGGACAGGGCAGAATCAGCCCCAGCATTTT
>-|-|TRBV11-3|TRBJ2-2
CASSLAYRAGTGELFF
TGTGCCAGCAGCTTAGCATACAGGGCGGGCACCGGGGAACTGTTTTTT
>TRBD1|-|TRBV2|TRBJ1-1
CASSSGQGNTEAFF
TGTGCCAGCAGCTCGGGACAGGGTAACACTGAAGCTTTCTTT
>TRBD1|-|TRBV5-4|TRBJ1-6
CASSSGQDNSPLHF
TGTGCCAGCAGCTCCGGACAGGATAATTCACCCCTCCACTTT
>-|-|TRBV27|TRBJ2-3
CASSPTRAYFRDTQYF
TGTGCCAGCAGCCCCACGCGGGCCTACTTTAGAGATACGCAGTATTTT
>TRBD2|-|TRBV29-1|TRBJ2-5
CSVEDNTRLAGYPQETQYF
TGCAGCGTTGAAGACAACACCCGACTAGCGGGGTACCCTCAAGAGACCCAGTACTTC
>TRBD1|-|TRBV5-4|TRBJ2-7
CASSSPGQLSSYEQYF
TGTGCCAGCAGCTCTCCGGGACAGCTGAGCTCCTACGAGCAGTACTTC
>-|-|TRBV7-9|TRBJ2-1
CASSSSGAESYNEQFF
TGTGCCAGCAGCTCGTCCGGAGCGGAGTCCTACAATGAGCAGTTCTTC
>-|-|TRBV6-5|TRBJ1-1
CASSRDTGMHTEAFF
TGTGCCAGCAGCCGAGACACAGGGATGCACACTGAAGCTTTCTTT
>-|-|TRBV9|TRBJ2-6
CASSVAGHRSSGANVLTF
TGTGCCAGCAGCGTAGCGGGACACAGATCCTCTGGGGCCAACGTCCTGACTTTC
>-|-|TRBV7-9|TRBJ2-1
CASSLSPSREQFF
TGTGCCAGCAGCTTAAGCCCGTCCCGTGAGCAGTTCTTC
>TRBD2|-|TRBV11-2|TRBJ2-7
CASSFTSGASSYEQYF
TGTGCCAGCAGCTTTACTAGCGGGGCCAGCTCCTACGAGCAGTACTTC
>TRBD2|-|TRBV12-5|TRBJ2-5
CASGPGTSGSRETQYF
TGTGCTAGTGGCCCAGGGACTAGCGGGTCCCGCGAGACCCAGTACTTC
>-|-|TRBV5-6|TRBJ2-4
CASTLRGNSQYF
TGTGCCAGCACTTTGCGGGGCAACAGTCAGTACTTC
>-|-|TRBV7-2|TRBJ2-7
CASSRGGDYEQYF
TGTGCCAGCAGCAGGGGCGGGGATTACGAGCAGTACTTC
>-|-|TRBV2|TRBJ1-1
CASSDDRMNTEAFF
TGTGCCAGCAGTGATGACAGAATGAACACTGAAGCTTTCTTT
>TRBD1|-|TRBV6-5|TRBJ2-3
CASSYGTETDTQYF
TGTGCCAGCAGTTATGGGACAGAGACAGATACGCAGTATTTT
>TRBD1|-|TRBV9|TRBJ1-4
CASSPDRGGEKLFF
TGTGCCAGCAGCCCCGACAGGGGAGGCGAAAAACTGTTTTTT
>-|-|TRBV29-1|TRBJ2-6
CSVGEHSGANVLTF
TGCAGCGTTGGGGAGCATTCTGGGGCCAACGTCCTGACTTTC
>TRBD2|-|TRBV5-4|TRBJ2-1
CASSRTSGDGNEQFF
TGTGCCAGCAGCCGGACTAGCGGGGACGGCAATGAGCAGTTCTTC
>-|-|TRBV5-6|TRBJ1-3
CASSLVATRNTIYF
TGTGCCAGCAGCTTGGTCGCCACTCGAAACACCATATATTTT
>TRBD2|once|TRBV7-6|TRBJ2-5
CASSLLLAGGPQYF
TGTGCCAGCAGCTTATTGCTAGCGGGGGGCCCCCAGTACTTC
>-|-|TRBV6-1|TRBJ1-4
CASRLGAANEKLFF
TGTGCCAGCAGATTGGGCGCAGCTAATGAAAAACTGTTTTTT
>TRBD1|once|TRBV15|TRBJ2-5
CATSRDTGGLETQYF
TGTGCCACCAGCAGAGATACAGGGGGCTTGGAGACCCAGTACTTC
>-|-|TRBV2|TRBJ1-5
CASSNGQPQPQHF
TGTGCCAGCAGTAATGGACAGCCTCAGCCCCAGCATTTT
>-|-|TRBV6-1|TRBJ2-5
CASSPGEIPTSQYF
TGTGCCAGCTCCCCCGGAGAAATTCCGACGTCGCAGTACTTC
>TRBD1|-|TRBV27|TRBJ1-5
CASSLDYRGHQPQHF
TGTGCCAGCAGTCTGGATTACAGGGGGCATCAGCCCCAGCATTTT
>TRBD2|few|TRBV5-1|TRBJ2-3
CASSWETSVTDTQYF
TGCGCCAGCAGCTGGGAGACTAGCGTGACAGATACGCAGTATTTT